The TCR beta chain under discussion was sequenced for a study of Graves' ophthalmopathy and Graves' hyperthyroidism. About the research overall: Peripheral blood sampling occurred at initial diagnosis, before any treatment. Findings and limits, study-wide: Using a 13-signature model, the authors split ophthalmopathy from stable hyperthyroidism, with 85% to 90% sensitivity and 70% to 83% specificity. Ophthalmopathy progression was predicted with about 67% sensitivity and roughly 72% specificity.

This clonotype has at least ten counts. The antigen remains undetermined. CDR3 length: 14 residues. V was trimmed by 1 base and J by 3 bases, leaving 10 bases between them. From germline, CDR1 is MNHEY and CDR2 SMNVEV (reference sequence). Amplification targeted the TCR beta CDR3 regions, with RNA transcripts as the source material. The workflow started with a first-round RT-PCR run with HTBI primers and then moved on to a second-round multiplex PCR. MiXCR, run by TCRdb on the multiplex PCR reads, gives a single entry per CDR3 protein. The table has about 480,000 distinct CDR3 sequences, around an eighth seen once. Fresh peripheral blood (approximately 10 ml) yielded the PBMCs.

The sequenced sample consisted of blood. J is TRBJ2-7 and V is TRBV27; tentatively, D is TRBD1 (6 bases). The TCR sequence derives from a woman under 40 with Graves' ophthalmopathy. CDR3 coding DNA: TGTGCCAGCAGTTTATTCAGGGGACACTACGAGCAGTACTTC. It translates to CASSLFRGHYEQYF.